This TCR beta chain was identified during a study of cytomegalovirus exposure and HLA in healthy donors (dated by TCRdb to between 2016 and 2019). Background for the entire study: An earlier analysis of some 550 of the donors reported about 250 Gb of sequence data and roughly 100 million unique TCR beta sequences from about 200 million T cells. An early release that covered about 600 HLA-typed donors contained around 300 gigabases of sequencing data and about 84 million unique TCR sequences. Genome-wide SNP genotypes for about 55% of the 666 donors were used in a later genetic analysis, which treated that subset as a discovery cohort. Every repertoire in the discovery cohort had been generated on one and the same sequencing platform. The later analysis used no new phenotypic data to find candidate immune exposures, relying instead on TCR beta sequences and their occurrence across donors. Among 300 to 450 genotyped donors of the cohort, an average of about 240,000 unique TCR beta nucleotide sequences were sequenced per donor, around 20% of them non-productive. Besides the first cohort of 666 subjects, a separate validation cohort made up of roughly 120 different subjects was used. A later analysis re-analyzed previously published TCR beta repertoires from approximately 700 donors and added high-resolution HLA genotyping to study TCR occurrence patterns. Donor age, sex, ethnicity and CMV serostatus were compiled together with the repertoire data. The aim of the study was to test whether cataloging public T cell receptors could identify signatures of past pathogen exposure. The number of typed donors differed by locus: roughly 620-630 for A, B, C, DRB1 and DQB1; approximately 530 for DQA1; fewer than 610 for DPA1; and about 470 for DPB1. The study profiled the T cell repertoires of more than 500 subjects by immunosequencing and related them to cytomegalovirus serostatus. HLA typing covered class I and class II loci at four-digit resolution. In an earlier analysis of roughly 580 of the donors, high-throughput TCR beta sequencing was used to judge whether each TCR beta V gene segment behaved as functional or pseudogenic. Because of strong linkage in the cohort, roughly five DR-DQ haplotypes were treated as single units for association and clustering. The genetic ancestry cluster associated with self-reported Caucasian donors included around 76% of the roughly 410 genotyped donors. The study combined high-throughput TCR immunosequencing, statistical association of individual TCRs with disease status, and machine learning to predict cytomegalovirus infection status.

With respect to this clone: What antigen it recognizes has not been identified. No base-level quality is on record; no much larger clone is a single base apart.

The cohort consisted of 666 healthy bone marrow donors. Cohort members were all nominally healthy when sampled, although unrecorded immune exposures were likely present. The donor was CMV seronegative and was included in the group of several hundred seronegative cohort members. A peripheral blood sample was collected from each donor, and TCR beta sequencing was performed on peripheral blood mononuclear cells. The Qiagen DNeasy Blood Extraction Kit was used to extract genomic DNA from the blood cell samples. Study-wide conclusions, independent of this receptor: In a later analysis, more than 15,000 TCR beta sequences were associated with specific HLA alleles at a false discovery rate of 0.05. Roughly uniform sequencing depth across donors was assumed in presence/absence analyses, although this assumption may not hold. A cluster of highly shared sequence variants was judged likely to represent a technical artifact of the sequencing pipeline. While some public TCRs were present in many individuals, most TCR sequences turned up only very rarely across donors. In both the original and validation cohorts, the classifier was reported to diagnose cytomegalovirus status with high specificity and sensitivity. Because HLA typing was missing for some donors at each locus, association tests included only the typed subset. A further reported finding was that TCR beta sequences accurately predicted the HLA-A and HLA-B alleles for most subjects in the first cohort. When HLA alleles, especially DR and DQ, strongly co-occurred, TCR associations were difficult to assign to individual alleles. In a later analysis, most CMV-associated TCR beta chains were found to appear HLA-restricted, with HLA associations seemingly driven largely by CMV exposure. In the study, approximately 160 TCR beta chains were listed as associated with cytomegalovirus. A later analysis found that TCR association rates varied across HLA loci, with DRB1 alleles showing the most associated TCRs and HLA-C alleles the fewest. In a later analysis, HLA-associated TCR beta chains were found to be more clonally expanded and to have lower generation probabilities than equally common non-associated chains. The earlier analysis of some 540 of the donors excluded some 15 rarely observed V segments, including chromosome 9 orphons, because counts were too low. Correlated functional status among segregating V segments might be attributable to linkage disequilibrium, but an unknown experimental factor could not be ruled out. A few of the identified cytomegalovirus-associated TCR beta chains were confirmed in vitro to be specific for cytomegalovirus antigens. A later genetic analysis reported fewer N-insertions in productive TCRs among donors in an Asian-associated ancestry cluster than the roughly 690-donor mean. The authors suggested that the approach could potentially be extended to other disease states and immunological phenotypes. Several of the top co-occurrence clusters appeared to be linked to parvovirus B19, influenza, CMV and Epstein-Barr virus, according to a later analysis. In this cohort, only TCR beta chains were sequenced, and detectable features were limited by the absence of alpha or paired-chain data. Broadly in line with IMGT annotations, most TCR beta V segments showed up in productive rearrangements about 90% or about 30% of the time in an earlier analysis of several hundred of the donors. Because the 87-base-pair reads could not distinguish some IMGT-functional V segments, including TRBV6-2 and TRBV6-3, those segments were excluded. Immune exposure information for the cohort was limited to CMV serostatus. V-gene and J-gene trimming of TCR beta chains was associated with a missense DCLRE1C variant in a later genetic analysis, and the association was replicated in an independent cohort.

The method behind the library was the immunoSEQ multiplex PCR assay. For the multiplex PCR, a mixture combining 60 forward primers for TCR Vbeta segments and 13 reverse primers for TCR Jbeta segments was used. The CDR3 region of rearranged TCR beta genes was amplified from genomic DNA with a multiplex PCR assay. On the Illumina HiSeq System, the amplified TCR beta libraries were sequenced as 87-base-pair reads. From the authors' description of their analysis: In a later analysis, tens of millions of unique TCR beta chains were counted across the 666 repertoires, and about 10 million of these chains were shared by at least two donors. Raw reads were error-corrected and collapsed into unique sequences with a nearest-neighbor algorithm that merged closely related sequences to remove PCR and sequencing errors. Alignment of CDR3 sequences to IMGT reference sequences was used to assign V, D and J gene segments. For a sequence to be retained, a match of at least six nucleotides to both a V gene segment and a J gene segment was required. Rearrangements were called productive when the CDR3 lacked stop codons and stayed in frame with V and J; all others were non-productive. Following IMGT convention, CDR3 was defined as the stretch from the second conserved V-encoded cysteine to the conserved J-encoded phenylalanine. Sequences without an unambiguous match to a single V gene segment were excluded from the earlier analysis of about 600 of the donors. An earlier analysis of several hundred of the donors called V segments functional above 56.7% productive rearrangements and segregating when the between-donor standard deviation exceeded 5%. A statistical classification framework was developed to diagnose cytomegalovirus status using the catalog of TCR beta chain sequences. In a later analysis, TCR nucleotide sequences were compared against IMGT/GENE-DB human TR gene sequences so that V and J genes could be assigned. Using the TCRdist pipeline, a later analysis assigned CDR3 sequences along with most-parsimonious VDJ recombination scenarios. A later analysis defined each TCR beta chain by its CDR3 amino acid sequence plus V-gene family, and excluded reads lacking a unique V-gene family. In a later analysis, 450 to 600 highly shared, low-generation-probability nucleotide sequences were removed to address suspected cross-contamination and a sequencing artifact. In a later analysis, a clonal expansion index was calculated for each public chain from normalized within-repertoire ranks of inferred template counts. A later analysis computed generation probabilities with a VDJ recombination model fitted to out-of-frame rearrangements, and checked the results against IGoR. Hypergeometric tests were used in a later analysis to score TCR-TCR, TCR-HLA and TCR-CMV co-occurrence, with a repertoire-size bias correction applied to the TCR pairs. A later analysis estimated false discovery rates by permuting HLA or CMV assignments 20 times. A later analysis grouped co-occurring TCRs with DBSCAN, adding TCRdist sequence similarity when clustering within HLA-allele-positive subsets. Repertoires with fewer than 30,000 or more than 120,000 public chains, plus five repertoires with anomalous nucleotide sharing, were excluded from co-occurrence clustering. Here the immuneACCESS table is served through TCRdb, limited to in-frame sequences with V and J called. Missing clones are a known gap in these copies; in checked studies unresolved V genes cover under half, and the rest lacks a known reason. D and trimming were read from the DNA, whereas the V and J calls and clone size are those reported in that table. The sample table holds around 280,000 clones, of which 70% to 90% were seen once. The ten largest clones capture 2% to 3% of the sample.

Taken from the germline V gene, the CDR1 and CDR2 loops are SNHLY and FYNNEI. V ends up 4 bases short and J 2 bases short, with an unmatched junction base count of 6. From cysteine to phenylalanine, the CDR3 is 17 amino acids long. Solely the CDR3 DNA is kept, with 51 bases framed from the first base. The chain is made from TRBV2 and TRBJ2-2, and 11 bases in between align with TRBD2. The origin of this receptor is a woman aged 18-29 years in good health and CMV-seronegative. The sequenced sample consisted of PBMCs. CDR3 protein: CASSVIAGGLNTGELFF. The DNA reads TGTGCCAGCAGTGTTATAGCGGGGGGGCTAAACACCGGGGAGCTGTTTTTT.